A selection of T cell receptor beta chains follows, all from one sample in a study of blood T cells in healthy people across ages. TCRdb processed the 5' RACE reads anew with MiXCR; each CDR3 protein has one entry. Altogether hundreds of thousands of distinct CDR3 sequences are present, around two fifths being singletons, with the ten largest covering approximately 31%. The sequenced sample was blood. Source of these receptors: an elderly man in good health. CDR3s include the opening cysteine and the closing phenylalanine or tryptophan. A D gene is named only where the DNA matches it firmly. Only part of the rows carry a size: once, few, many, or a class if the clone is expanded.

D: TRBD2; J: TRBJ2-1; V: TRBV5-1; size: many; CDR3: CASSLAGSSYNEQFF; DNA: TGTGCCAGCAGCTTAGCGGGGAGCTCCTACAATGAGCAGTTCTTC
D: NA; J: TRBJ2-5; V: TRBV4-2; size: NA; CDR3: CASSQAGVRETQYF; DNA: TGTGCCAGCAGCCAAGCCGGGGTGCGGGAGACCCAGTACTTC
D: NA; J: TRBJ2-1; V: TRBV14; size: NA; CDR3: CASSQDDSNEQFF; DNA: TGTGCCAGCAGCCAAGACGACAGCAATGAGCAGTTCTTC
D: NA; J: TRBJ2-3; V: TRBV27; size: once; CDR3: CASSSPRSGSTDTQYF; DNA: TGTGCCAGCAGTTCCCCCCGAAGCGGGAGCACAGATACGCAGTATTTT
D: NA; J: TRBJ2-5; V: TRBV7-2; size: NA; CDR3: CASSLVRPGGQETQYF; DNA: TGTGCCAGCAGCTTAGTTCGACCAGGGGGGCAAGAGACCCAGTACTTC
D: NA; J: TRBJ1-5; V: TRBV6-2/TRBV6-3; size: NA; CDR3: CASAPHSNQPQHF; DNA: TGTGCCAGCGCCCCTCATAGCAATCAGCCCCAGCATTTT
D: TRBD2; J: TRBJ2-1; V: TRBV24-1; size: NA; CDR3: CATSDTGTSGIGEQFF; DNA: TGTGCCACCAGTGATACCGGGACTAGCGGGATAGGTGAGCAGTTCTTC
D: TRBD1; J: TRBJ1-2; V: TRBV29-1; size: NA; CDR3: CSTLTGGGYTF; DNA: TGCAGCACCTTAACAGGGGGTGGCTACACCTTC
D: NA; J: TRBJ1-5; V: TRBV21-1; size: NA; CDR3: CASSKREKGQGANQPQHF; DNA: TGTGCCAGCAGCAAACGAGAAAAGGGACAGGGGGCCAATCAGCCCCAGCATTTT
D: TRBD1; J: TRBJ1-6; V: TRBV2; size: NA; CDR3: CASSDRTGRNSPLHF; DNA: TGTGCCAGCAGTGATCGGACAGGGCGAAATTCACCCCTCCACTTT
D: TRBD2; J: TRBJ2-3; V: TRBV7-2; size: few; CDR3: CASSSGTSGGGTDTQYF; DNA: TGTGCCAGCAGCTCCGGGACTAGCGGGGGGGGCACAGATACGCAGTATTTT
D: TRBD1; J: TRBJ1-2; V: TRBV6-6; size: few; CDR3: CASSSGQGANGYTF; DNA: TGTGCCAGCAGTTCGGGACAGGGGGCGAATGGCTACACCTTC
D: NA; J: TRBJ1-4; V: TRBV6-6; size: NA; CDR3: CASSWQASTNEKLFF; DNA: TGTGCCAGCAGTTGGCAGGCCTCAACTAATGAAAAACTGTTTTTT
D: NA; J: TRBJ1-5; V: TRBV24-1; size: NA; CDR3: CATSDARTARAPQHF; DNA: TGTGCCACCAGTGACGCACGGACCGCAAGGGCGCCCCAGCATTTT
D: NA; J: TRBJ2-1; V: TRBV4-2; size: NA; CDR3: CASSQDSSRLVREQFF; DNA: TGTGCCAGCAGCCAAGATAGTTCTAGACTCGTTCGTGAGCAGTTCTTC
D: TRBD2; J: TRBJ2-7; V: TRBV14; size: NA; CDR3: CASSHLALPGTSGGGYEQYF; DNA: TGTGCCAGCAGCCATCTTGCCCTTCCCGGGACTAGCGGTGGGGGGTACGAGCAGTACTTC
D: NA; J: TRBJ2-5; V: TRBV9; size: NA; CDR3: CASSVGSQPTYEKYF; DNA: TGTGCCAGCAGCGTAGGTAGCCAGCCTACCTACGAGAAGTACTTC
D: TRBD2; J: TRBJ2-3; V: TRBV4-1; size: NA; CDR3: CASSQSRDYTDTQYF; DNA: TGCGCCAGCAGCCAAAGCCGGGACTACACAGATACGCAGTATTTT
D: TRBD1; J: TRBJ2-7; V: TRBV4-3; size: NA; CDR3: CASSLRDRDRKGHCEQYF; DNA: TGCGCCAGCAGCCTCCGGGACAGAGACCGAAAGGGCCACTGCGAGCAGTACTTC
D: NA; J: TRBJ2-2; V: TRBV29-1; size: NA; CDR3: CSVVVTNTGELFF; DNA: TGCAGCGTTGTCGTCACGAACACCGGGGAGCTGTTTTTT
D: TRBD1; J: TRBJ2-7; V: TRBV7-2; size: NA; CDR3: CASSSQQGARYEQYF; DNA: TGTGCCAGCAGCTCCCAACAGGGGGCGCGCTACGAGCAGTACTTC
D: NA; J: TRBJ2-5; V: TRBV29-1; size: many; CDR3: CSVESRGRLETQYF; DNA: TGCAGCGTTGAATCCCGGGGCAGGTTAGAGACCCAGTACTTC
D: TRBD1; J: TRBJ2-1; V: TRBV30; size: NA; CDR3: CAWTAGQAYNEQFF; DNA: TGTGCCTGGACTGCGGGACAGGCCTACAATGAGCAGTTCTTC
D: TRBD2; J: TRBJ2-1; V: TRBV7-8; size: few; CDR3: CASSLFQRGGYNEQFF; DNA: TGTGCCAGCAGCTTATTTCAGCGGGGGGGCTACAATGAGCAGTTCTTC
D: TRBD2; J: TRBJ2-2; V: TRBV6-2/TRBV6-3; size: NA; CDR3: CASSTTSATNTRELFF; DNA: TGTGCCAGCAGCACAACTAGCGCGACAAACACCAGGGAGCTGTTTTTT
D: NA; J: TRBJ2-3; V: TRBV7-2; size: many; CDR3: CASSLRSGGSTSTDTQYF; DNA: TGTGCCAGCAGCTTAAGGTCGGGTGGGAGCACCAGCACAGATACGCAGTATTTT
D: TRBD1; J: TRBJ1-4; V: TRBV27; size: NA; CDR3: CASIWDRRDEKLFF; DNA: TGTGCCAGCATCTGGGACAGGAGGGATGAAAAACTGTTTTTT
D: TRBD1; J: TRBJ1-3; V: TRBV27; size: NA; CDR3: CASSPTGSPGNTIYF; DNA: TGTGCCAGCAGCCCGACAGGGAGTCCCGGTAACACCATATATTTT
D: NA; J: TRBJ2-7; V: TRBV15; size: NA; CDR3: CATSRDSTIYEQYF; DNA: TGTGCCACCAGCCGGGACTCGACGATTTACGAGCAGTACTTC
D: NA; J: TRBJ2-5; V: TRBV3-1; size: NA; CDR3: CASSQDSGGRETQYF; DNA: TGTGCCAGCAGCCAAGATAGTGGGGGTAGGGAGACCCAGTACTTC
D: TRBD2; J: TRBJ2-5; V: TRBV5-8; size: once; CDR3: CASSLGIRGRALETQYF; DNA: TGTGCCAGCAGCTTGGGTATTCGCGGGAGGGCCCTCGAGACCCAGTACTTC
D: NA; J: TRBJ2-2; V: TRBV5-1; size: NA; CDR3: CASSPARVTGELFF; DNA: TGCGCCAGCAGCCCGGCCAGGGTTACCGGGGAGCTGTTTTTT
D: TRBD2; J: TRBJ2-5; V: TRBV6-1; size: NA; CDR3: CASRNPSGGAWETQYF; DNA: TGTGCCAGCAGGAACCCTAGCGGGGGGGCCTGGGAGACCCAGTACTTC
D: NA; J: TRBJ2-1; V: TRBV20-1; size: NA; CDR3: CSAREDGRSYNDEQFF; DNA: TGCAGTGCTAGAGAAGACGGACGGAGCTACAATGATGAGCAGTTCTTC
D: NA; J: TRBJ2-1; V: TRBV7-2; size: few; CDR3: CASSYRLAGINNEQFF; DNA: TGTGCCAGCAGCTACCGATTGGCGGGAATAAACAATGAGCAGTTCTTC
D: NA; J: TRBJ1-5; V: TRBV6-5; size: NA; CDR3: CASTAGASQPQHF; DNA: TGTGCCAGCACAGCCGGGGCCAGTCAGCCCCAGCATTTT
D: TRBD1; J: TRBJ1-5; V: TRBV3-1; size: NA; CDR3: CASNPSPQGSSNQPQHF; DNA: TGTGCCAGCAACCCTTCCCCACAGGGGAGTAGCAATCAGCCCCAGCATTTT
D: TRBD2; J: TRBJ2-3; V: TRBV18; size: NA; CDR3: CASSPSIGTRTATQYF; DNA: TGTGCCAGCTCACCTTCTATCGGGACTAGAACAGCTACGCAGTATTTT
D: NA; J: TRBJ2-5; V: TRBV20-1; size: NA; CDR3: CSARSFLLQETQYF; DNA: TGCAGTGCTAGAAGTTTTCTCTTACAAGAGACCCAGTACTTC
D: TRBD2; J: TRBJ2-7; V: TRBV7-6; size: few; CDR3: CASSLAAGTKTYEQYF; DNA: TGTGCCAGCAGCTTAGCGGCCGGGACTAAAACCTACGAGCAGTACTTC
D: NA; J: TRBJ1-2; V: TRBV6-5; size: NA; CDR3: CASSYGPGLGYTF; DNA: TGTGCCAGCAGTTATGGGCCGGGACTTGGCTACACCTTC
D: NA; J: TRBJ2-7; V: TRBV20-1; size: NA; CDR3: CSARGGQGPYEQYF; DNA: TGCAGTGCTAGGGGGGGGCAAGGGCCATACGAGCAGTACTTC
D: TRBD1; J: TRBJ2-3; V: TRBV14; size: few; CDR3: CASSPFGQGRTDTQYF; DNA: TGTGCCAGCAGCCCGTTCGGACAGGGGAGGACAGATACGCAGTATTTT
D: TRBD1; J: TRBJ2-2; V: TRBV5-1; size: NA; CDR3: CASSPQPGQGNTGELFF; DNA: TGCGCCAGCAGCCCACAGCCGGGACAGGGGAACACCGGGGAGCTGTTTTTT
D: TRBD2; J: TRBJ2-5; V: TRBV29-1; size: many; CDR3: CSGMTSGQETQYF; DNA: TGCAGCGGAATGACTAGCGGGCAAGAGACCCAGTACTTC
D: NA; J: TRBJ2-1; V: TRBV20-1; size: few; CDR3: CSARGGSYNEQFF; DNA: TGCAGTGCTAGAGGCGGGTCCTACAATGAGCAGTTCTTC
D: NA; J: TRBJ2-3; V: TRBV7-2; size: NA; CDR3: CAGSSTGDTQYF; DNA: TGTGCCGGCAGCTCGACGGGAGATACGCAGTATTTT
D: TRBD2; J: TRBJ2-1; V: TRBV20-1; size: few; CDR3: CSASRLAGRNEQFF; DNA: TGCAGTGCTAGCAGACTAGCGGGGAGGAATGAGCAGTTCTTC